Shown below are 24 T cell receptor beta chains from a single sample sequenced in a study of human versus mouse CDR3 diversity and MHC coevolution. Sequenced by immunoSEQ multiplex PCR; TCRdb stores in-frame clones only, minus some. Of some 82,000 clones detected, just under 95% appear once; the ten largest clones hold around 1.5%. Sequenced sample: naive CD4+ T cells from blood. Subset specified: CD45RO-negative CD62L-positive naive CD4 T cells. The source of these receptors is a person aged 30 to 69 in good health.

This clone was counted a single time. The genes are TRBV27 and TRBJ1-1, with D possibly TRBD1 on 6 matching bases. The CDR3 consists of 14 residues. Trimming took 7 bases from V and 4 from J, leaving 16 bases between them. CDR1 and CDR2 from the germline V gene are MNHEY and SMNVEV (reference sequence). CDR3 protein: CASNKGGIRTEAFF. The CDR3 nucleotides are TGTGCCAGCAACAAAGGGGGAATTCGCACTGAAGCTTTCTTT.

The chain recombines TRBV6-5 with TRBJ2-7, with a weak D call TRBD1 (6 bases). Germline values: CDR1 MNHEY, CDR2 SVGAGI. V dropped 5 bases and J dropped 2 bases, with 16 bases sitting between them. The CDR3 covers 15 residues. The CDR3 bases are TGTGCCAGCAGTCAACAGGGCGCTAGTACCTACGAGCAGTACTTC. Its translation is CASSQQGASTYEQYF.

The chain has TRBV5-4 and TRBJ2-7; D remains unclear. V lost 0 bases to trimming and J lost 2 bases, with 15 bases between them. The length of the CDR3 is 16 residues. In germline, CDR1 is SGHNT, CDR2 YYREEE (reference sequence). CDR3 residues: CASSLDLASSPYEQYF. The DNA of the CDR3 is TGTGCCAGCAGCTTGGACCTCGCTTCAAGCCCCTACGAGCAGTACTTC.

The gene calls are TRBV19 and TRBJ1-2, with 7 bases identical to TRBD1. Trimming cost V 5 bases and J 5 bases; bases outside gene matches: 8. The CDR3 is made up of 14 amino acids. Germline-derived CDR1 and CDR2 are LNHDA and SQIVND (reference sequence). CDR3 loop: CASSPGTVAYGYTF. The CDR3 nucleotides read TGTGCCAGTAGTCCAGGGACAGTTGCTTATGGCTACACCTTC.

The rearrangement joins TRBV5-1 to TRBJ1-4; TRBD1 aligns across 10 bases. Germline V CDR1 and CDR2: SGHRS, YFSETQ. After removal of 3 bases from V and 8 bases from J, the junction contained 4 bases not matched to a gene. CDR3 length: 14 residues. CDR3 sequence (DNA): TGCGCCAGCAGCTCCCGGGACAGGGGAGAAAAACTGTTTTTT. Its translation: CASSSRDRGEKLFF.

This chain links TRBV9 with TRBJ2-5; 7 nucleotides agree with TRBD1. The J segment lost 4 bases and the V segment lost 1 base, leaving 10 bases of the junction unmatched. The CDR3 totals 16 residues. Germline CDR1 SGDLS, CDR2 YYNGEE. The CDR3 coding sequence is TGTGCCAGCAGCGTACAACCGAATCCAGGGGGAGAGACCCAGTACTTC. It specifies CASSVQPNPGGETQYF. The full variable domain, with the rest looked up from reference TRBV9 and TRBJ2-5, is DSGVTQTPKHLITATGQRVTLRCSPRSGDLSVYWYQQSLDQGLQFLIQYYNGEERAKGNILERFSAQQFPDLHSELNLSSLELGDSALYFCASSVQPNPGGETQYFGPGTRLLVL.

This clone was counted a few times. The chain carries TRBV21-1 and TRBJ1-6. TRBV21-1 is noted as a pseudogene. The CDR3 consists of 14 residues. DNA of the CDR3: TGTGCCAGCAGGGAGGGCAGGGCCAATTCACCCCTCCACTTT. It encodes CASREGRANSPLHF.

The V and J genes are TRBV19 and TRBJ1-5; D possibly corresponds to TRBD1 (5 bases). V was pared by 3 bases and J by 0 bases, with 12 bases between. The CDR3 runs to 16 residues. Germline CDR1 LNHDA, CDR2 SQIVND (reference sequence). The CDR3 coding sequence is TGTGCCAGTAGTATCTTACGACAGATTAGCAATCAGCCCCAGCATTTT. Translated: CASSILRQISNQPQHF.

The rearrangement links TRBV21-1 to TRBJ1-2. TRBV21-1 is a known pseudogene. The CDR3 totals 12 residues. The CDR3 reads CASSIKPYGYTF. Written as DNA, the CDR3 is TGTGCCAGCAGCATAAAGCCCTATGGCTACACCTTC.

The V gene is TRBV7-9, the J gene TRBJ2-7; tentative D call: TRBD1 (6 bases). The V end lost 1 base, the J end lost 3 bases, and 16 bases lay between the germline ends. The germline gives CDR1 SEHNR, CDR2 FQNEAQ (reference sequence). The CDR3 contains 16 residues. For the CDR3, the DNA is TGTGCCAGCAGCTTAGGGGCAGGGGAGTCCCTCTACGAGCAGTACTTC. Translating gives CASSLGAGESLYEQYF.

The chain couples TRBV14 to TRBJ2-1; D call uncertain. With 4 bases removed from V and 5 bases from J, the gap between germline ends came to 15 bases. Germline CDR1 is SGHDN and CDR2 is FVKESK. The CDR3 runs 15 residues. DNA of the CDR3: TGTGCCAGCAGCCTCGAAGTACTACCTAACAATGAGCAGTTCTTC. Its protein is CASSLEVLPNNEQFF.

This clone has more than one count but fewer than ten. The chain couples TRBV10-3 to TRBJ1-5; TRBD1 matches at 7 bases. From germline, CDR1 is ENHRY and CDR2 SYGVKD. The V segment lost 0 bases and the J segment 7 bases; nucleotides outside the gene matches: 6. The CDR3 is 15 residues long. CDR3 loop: CAISESRQGGQPQHF. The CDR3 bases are TGTGCCATCAGTGAGTCGAGGCAGGGGGGACAGCCCCAGCATTTT.

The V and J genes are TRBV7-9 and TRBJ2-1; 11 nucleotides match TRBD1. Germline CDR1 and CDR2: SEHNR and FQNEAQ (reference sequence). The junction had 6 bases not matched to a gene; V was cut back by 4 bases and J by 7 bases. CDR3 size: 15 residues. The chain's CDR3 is CASSSRDRGKNEQFF. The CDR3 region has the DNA TGTGCCAGCAGCTCGCGGGACAGGGGGAAGAATGAGCAGTTCTTC.

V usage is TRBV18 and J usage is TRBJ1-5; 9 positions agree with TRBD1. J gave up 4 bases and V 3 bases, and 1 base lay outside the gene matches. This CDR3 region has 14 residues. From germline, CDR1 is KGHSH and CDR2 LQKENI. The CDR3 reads CASSPGTGNQPQHF. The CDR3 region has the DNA TGTGCCAGCTCACCTGGGACAGGGAATCAGCCCCAGCATTTT. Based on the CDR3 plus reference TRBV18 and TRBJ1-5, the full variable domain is NAGVMQNPRHLVRRRGQEARLRCSPMKGHSHVYWYRQLPEEGLKFMVYLQKENIIDESGMPKERFSAEFPKEGPSILRIQQVVRGDSAAYFCASSPGTGNQPQHFGDGTRLSIL.

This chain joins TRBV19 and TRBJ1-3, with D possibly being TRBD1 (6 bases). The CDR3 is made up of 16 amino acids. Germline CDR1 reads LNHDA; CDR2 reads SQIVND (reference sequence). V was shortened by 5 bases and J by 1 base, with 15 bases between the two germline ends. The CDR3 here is CASSPAGGRSGNTIYF. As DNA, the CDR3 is TGTGCCAGTAGTCCCGCGGGGGGCCGGTCTGGAAACACCATATATTTT. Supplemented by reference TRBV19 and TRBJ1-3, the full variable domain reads DGGITQSPKYLFRKEGQNVTLSCEQNLNHDAMYWYRQDPGQGLRLIYYSQIVNDFQKGDIAEGYSVSREKKESFPLTVTSAQKNPTAFYLCASSPAGGRSGNTIYFGEGSWLTVV.

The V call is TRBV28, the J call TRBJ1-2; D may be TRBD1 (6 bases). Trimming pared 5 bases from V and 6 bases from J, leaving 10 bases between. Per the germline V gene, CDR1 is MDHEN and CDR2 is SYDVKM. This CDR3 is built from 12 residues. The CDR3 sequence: CASSLQGHGYTF. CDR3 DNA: TGTGCCAGCAGTCTACAGGGTCATGGCTACACCTTC.

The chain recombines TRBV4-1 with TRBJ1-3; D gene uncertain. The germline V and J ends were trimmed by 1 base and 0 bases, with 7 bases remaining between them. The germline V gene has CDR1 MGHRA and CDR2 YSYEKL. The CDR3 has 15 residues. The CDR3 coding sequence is TGCGCCAGCAGCCAAGGGAGGGACTCTGGAAACACCATATATTTT. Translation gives CASSQGRDSGNTIYF.

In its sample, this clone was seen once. The CDR3 sequence is CASSPGGNQPQHF. The CDR3 DNA is TGTGCCAGCAGCCCAGGGGGGAATCAGCCCCAGCATTTT. This chain connects TRBV11-1 to TRBJ1-5; 7 bases line up with TRBD1. The ends lost 5 bases at V and 4 bases at J; junction bases unmatched: 2. CDR1 SGHAT and CDR2 FQDESV come from the germline V gene (reference sequence). CDR3 length equals 13 residues.

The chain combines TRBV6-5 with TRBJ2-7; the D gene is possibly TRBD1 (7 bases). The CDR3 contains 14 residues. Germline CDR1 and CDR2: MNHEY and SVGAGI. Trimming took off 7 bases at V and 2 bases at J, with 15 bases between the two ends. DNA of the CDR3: TGTGCCAGCAACTCAGGGGGGAGTACCTACGAGCAGTACTTC. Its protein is CASNSGGSTYEQYF.

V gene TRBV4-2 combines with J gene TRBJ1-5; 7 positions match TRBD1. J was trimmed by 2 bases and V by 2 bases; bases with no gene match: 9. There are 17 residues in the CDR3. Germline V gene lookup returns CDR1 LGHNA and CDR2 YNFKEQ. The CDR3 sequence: CASSQHRQGWGNQPQHF. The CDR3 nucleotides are TGTGCCAGCAGCCAACATAGACAGGGCTGGGGCAATCAGCCCCAGCATTTT.

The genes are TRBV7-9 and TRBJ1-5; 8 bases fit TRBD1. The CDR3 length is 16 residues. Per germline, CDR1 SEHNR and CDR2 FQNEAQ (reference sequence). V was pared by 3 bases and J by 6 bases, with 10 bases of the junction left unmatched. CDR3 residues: CASSFDRGVRGQPQHF. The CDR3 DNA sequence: TGTGCCAGCAGCTTCGACAGGGGAGTGCGGGGTCAGCCCCAGCATTTT. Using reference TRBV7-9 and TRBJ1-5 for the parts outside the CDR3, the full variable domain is DTGVSQNPRHKITKRGQNVTFRCDPISEHNRLYWYRQTLGQGPEFLTYFQNEAQLEKSRLLSDRFSAERPKGSFSTLEIQRTEQGDSAMYLCASSFDRGVRGQPQHFGDGTRLSIL.

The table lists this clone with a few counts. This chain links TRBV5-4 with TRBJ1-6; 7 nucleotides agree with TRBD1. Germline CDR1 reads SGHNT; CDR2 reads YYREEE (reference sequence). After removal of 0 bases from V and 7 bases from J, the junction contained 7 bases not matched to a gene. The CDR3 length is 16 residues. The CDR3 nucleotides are TGTGCCAGCAGCTTGGACTACGACAGGGACAATTCACCCCTCCACTTT. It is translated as CASSLDYDRDNSPLHF.

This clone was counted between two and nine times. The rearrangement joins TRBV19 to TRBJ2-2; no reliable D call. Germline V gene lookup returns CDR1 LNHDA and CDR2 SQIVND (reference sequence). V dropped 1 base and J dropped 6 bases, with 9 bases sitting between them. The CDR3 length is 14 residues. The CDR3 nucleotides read TGTGCCAGTAGTATAGGCGGAGTCCCCGGGGAGCTGTTTTTT. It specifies CASSIGGVPGELFF.

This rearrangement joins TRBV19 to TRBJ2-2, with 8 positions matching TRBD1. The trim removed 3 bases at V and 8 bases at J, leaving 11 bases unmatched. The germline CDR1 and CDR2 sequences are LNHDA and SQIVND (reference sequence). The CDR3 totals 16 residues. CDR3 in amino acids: CASSIAWGQVVGELFF. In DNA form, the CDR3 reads TGTGCCAGTAGTATCGCCTGGGGACAGGTTGTTGGGGAGCTGTTTTTT.